These 30 T cell receptor beta chains were sequenced from one sample in a study of blood T cells in healthy people across ages. Together with a sample-barcoded 5' primer, a J-beta primer mix was included in a second PCR lasting about 7 to 11 cycles. TCRdb re-called the 5' RACE reads through MiXCR, storing one row per CDR3 protein. The table shows roughly 860,000 distinct CDR3 sequences, with approximately 65% occurring only once. Specimen: blood. Source of these receptors: a man aged 30-40 years in good health.

The rearrangement links TRBV20-1 to TRBJ2-4; D gene ambiguous. The J call may be incorrect, as the DNA end agrees better with TRBJ2-7. The germline V gene encodes CDR1 DFQATT and CDR2 SNEGSKA (reference sequence). The CDR3 consists of 10 residues. CDR3 coding DNA: TGCAGTGCTCGGACGCTCGAGCAGTACTTC. Amino acid sequence: CSARTLEQYF.

The CDR3 loop reads CASSHQRWVTYNEQFF. For the CDR3, the DNA is TGTGCCAGCAGCCATCAAAGGTGGGTCACCTACAATGAGCAGTTCTTC. This chain links TRBV3-1 with TRBJ2-1; no definite D call. This CDR3 is built from 16 residues. V was pared by 3 bases and J by 2 bases, with 14 bases between. Germline V gene sequence: CDR1 LGHDT, CDR2 YNNKEL (reference sequence).

CDR3 nucleotide sequence: TGTGCCAGCAGCCAAGATGTCGGTAGCAATCAGCCCCAGCATTTT. Translation gives CASSQDVGSNQPQHF. The chain carries TRBV3-1 and TRBJ1-5; no clear D. Trimming removed 0 bases at V and 0 bases at J, with 6 bases between. In germline, CDR1 is LGHDT, CDR2 YNNKEL (reference sequence). The CDR3 spans 15 residues. Full variable domain (missing parts from reference TRBV3-1 and TRBJ1-5): DTAVSQTPKYLVTQMGNDKSIKCEQNLGHDTMYWYKQDSKKFLKIMFSYNNKELIINETVPNRFSPKSPDKAHLNLHINSLELGDSAVYFCASSQDVGSNQPQHFGDGTRLSIL.

This clonotype was seen only a few times. The rearrangement links TRBV28 to TRBJ2-7; 9 bases line up with TRBD1. Per the germline V gene, CDR1 is MDHEN and CDR2 is SYDVKM. The junction had 9 bases not matched to a gene; V was cut back by 3 bases and J by 3 bases. CDR3 length: 16 amino acids. The CDR3 here is CASSFFVGQGFYEQYF. As DNA, the CDR3 is TGTGCCAGCAGTTTTTTTGTGGGACAGGGCTTCTACGAGCAGTACTTC.

This clonotype was counted between two and nine times. This sequence joins TRBV7-2 and TRBJ2-3, with a weak D call TRBD2 (6 bases). Trimming took off 4 bases at V and 4 bases at J, with 15 bases between the two ends. Germline V CDR1 and CDR2: SGHTA, FQGNSA. This CDR3 region has 15 residues. The CDR3 nucleotides are TGTGCCAGCAGCTCCACCCCGACTAGTCCAGATACGCAGTATTTT. Protein: CASSSTPTSPDTQYF.

The J gene is TRBJ2-7, the V gene TRBV6-1; 8 positions agree with TRBD1. With V trimmed by 6 bases and J by 0 bases, 7 bases remained unmatched. Germline V CDR1 and CDR2: MNHNS, SASEGT. There are 15 residues in the CDR3. The CDR3 DNA reads as TGTGCCAGCAGCCGGGACAGGCTAAGCTCCTACGAGCAGTACTTC. Amino acids: CASSRDRLSSYEQYF.

This clonotype has a handful of counts. This chain joins TRBV3-1 and TRBJ2-5; possibly TRBD1 for D (6 bases). V was trimmed by 5 bases and J by 2 bases, leaving 27 bases between them. Germline values: CDR1 LGHDT, CDR2 YNNKEL (reference sequence). The CDR3 extends over 19 amino acids. Here the CDR3 DNA reads TGTGCCAGCAGCTCATTACCTTCCGGGACATGGGGTCCTCAAGAGACCCAGTACTTC. Amino acid sequence: CASSSLPSGTWGPQETQYF.

The chain has TRBV14 and TRBJ2-7; D is tentatively TRBD1 or TRBD2 (5 bases each). V lost 1 base and J 3 bases, leaving 16 bases between the germline ends. Germline-derived CDR1 and CDR2 are SGHDN and FVKESK. CDR3 size: 16 residues. CDR3 amino acids: CASSQVWGVGSYEQYF. DNA of the CDR3: TGTGCCAGCAGCCAAGTCTGGGGCGTTGGGAGCTACGAGCAGTACTTC.

This clonotype was observed a handful of times. The chain recombines TRBV10-2 with TRBJ2-4; 10 nucleotides agree with TRBD1. Trimming took 8 bases from V and 8 from J; bases not matched to a gene: 6. The CDR3 loop spans 13 amino acids. Germline V lookup: CDR1 WSHSY, CDR2 SAAADI. CDR3 nucleotide sequence: TGCGCCAGCGGGGACAGGGGTGGTGACATTCAGTACTTC. Translated, it gives CASGDRGGDIQYF.

The chain employs TRBV12-3 or TRBV12-4 and TRBJ2-5, with TRBD1 as a possible D gene (6 bases). V gave up 6 bases and J gave up 4 bases, with 15 bases separating them. This CDR3 is built from 14 residues. The CDR3, as DNA: TGTGCCAGCAGACCAACGGACAGCCGAGAGACCCAGTACTTC. Its protein is CASRPTDSRETQYF.

The chain joins TRBV7-2 to TRBJ1-4; D uncertain. V lost 3 bases, J lost 0 bases, and 8 bases lay in between. Germline CDR1 reads SGHTA; CDR2 reads FQGNSA. The CDR3 extends over 15 amino acids. CDR3 DNA sequence: TGTGCCAGCAGCTTTGGGGTTGCAACTAATGAAAAACTGTTTTTT. Translated, it gives CASSFGVATNEKLFF.

The chain links TRBV27 to TRBJ1-1; no reliable D call. Germline CDR1 reads MNHEY; CDR2 reads SMNVEV (reference sequence). This CDR3 is 13 amino acids long. Trimming pared 3 bases from V and 1 base from J, leaving 6 bases between. This CDR3 reads CASSFRRNTEAFF. The DNA of the CDR3 is TGTGCCAGCAGTTTTCGACGGAACACTGAAGCTTTCTTT.

The count of this clonotype is one. The CDR3 loop is CASRGTGKGNGYTF. CDR3 sequence (DNA): TGTGCCAGCAGGGGGACAGGAAAAGGCAATGGCTACACCTTC. The chain is built from TRBV6-2 or TRBV6-3 and TRBJ1-2; 8 bases map to TRBD1. V shed 6 bases and J 6 bases; nucleotides not matched to a gene: 9. CDR1 and CDR2 (germline): MNHEY, SVGEGT. The CDR3 is made up of 14 amino acids.

The rearrangement joins TRBV6-5 to TRBJ2-1; D may correspond to TRBD1 or TRBD2 (6 bases each). CDR3 size: 13 residues. The germline V and J ends were trimmed by 8 bases and 2 bases, with 10 bases remaining between them. Germline V CDR1 and CDR2: MNHEY, SVGAGI. The CDR3 DNA sequence: TGTGCCAGCCAAGGGGGGCCCTACAATGAGCAGTTCTTC. Translated: CASQGGPYNEQFF.

The chain employs TRBV6-2 or TRBV6-3 and TRBJ1-5; D not resolved. Germline V gives CDR1 MNHEY, CDR2 SVGEGT. V gave up 5 bases and J gave up 1 base, with 12 bases separating them. The length of the CDR3 is 15 residues. This CDR3 reads CASSGLGGSNQPQHF. The DNA of the CDR3 is TGTGCCAGCAGTGGGTTGGGTGGGAGCAATCAGCCCCAGCATTTT.

The chain combines TRBV12-3 or TRBV12-4 with TRBJ2-3; possible D gene TRBD2, 6 bases. Trimming cost V 3 bases and J 4 bases, with 14 bases left between them. The CDR3 extends over 15 amino acids. The CDR3 nucleotides read TGTGCCAGCAGTTTTCGGGGCGCGGGGCCAGATACGCAGTATTTT. This encodes CASSFRGAGPDTQYF.

This sequence joins TRBV6-2 or TRBV6-3 and TRBJ2-7; D remains unclear. Germline lookup yields CDR1 MNHEY and CDR2 SVGEGT. Trimming cost V 2 bases and J 3 bases, with 11 bases left between them. This CDR3 comprises 14 residues. The CDR3 nucleotides read TGTGCCAGCAGTTACCAAGATGGGGTCTACGAGCAGTACTTC. Residues: CASSYQDGVYEQYF.

This clonotype came up a few times. This sequence joins TRBV18 and TRBJ2-5; D uncertain. V was clipped by 2 bases and J by 4 bases, with 11 bases between them. The germline V gene encodes CDR1 KGHSH and CDR2 LQKENI. The CDR3 extends over 14 amino acids. CDR3 nucleotide sequence: TGTGCCAGCTCACCAAGAACTCTCGGAGAGACCCAGTACTTC. Encoded protein: CASSPRTLGETQYF.

V gene TRBV10-3 combines with J gene TRBJ1-2, with D possibly being TRBD1 (5 bases). The CDR3 is 14 amino acids. Per the germline V gene, CDR1 is ENHRY and CDR2 is SYGVKD. Trimming removed 2 bases from V and 4 bases from J, with 11 bases in between. CDR3 DNA: TGTGCCATCAGTGAGGGGCCAGGGCCCTATGGCTACACCTTC. This encodes CAISEGPGPYGYTF.

CDR3 DNA: TGTGCCAGCAGTCTCCTACGGGCCCTAGGTGGGACCCAGTACTTC. Its translation: CASSLLRALGGTQYF. The chain carries TRBV28 and TRBJ2-5; D not certain. This CDR3 has 15 amino acids. V lost 5 bases and J 7 bases, leaving 20 bases between the germline ends. Germline CDR1 MDHEN, CDR2 SYDVKM.

V gene TRBV7-6 combines with J gene TRBJ1-2; D may be TRBD1 (5 bases). The CDR3 runs to 14 residues. Looked up from germline, CDR1 is SGHVS and CDR2 is FNYEAQ. Trimming removed 1 base from V and 6 bases from J, with 12 bases in between. CDR3 protein: CASSLGGDGDGYTF. As DNA, the CDR3 is TGTGCCAGCAGCTTAGGAGGGGACGGGGATGGCTACACCTTC.

The chain is built from TRBV6-5 and TRBJ1-1; TRBD1 might be the D (6 bases). Looked up from germline, CDR1 is MNHEY and CDR2 is SVGAGI. The CDR3 covers 16 residues. The V end lost 2 bases, the J end lost 6 bases, and 19 bases lay between the germline ends. The CDR3 bases are TGTGCCAGCAGTTACCGGCGAGTAGGGGGAAGCGCTGAAGCTTTCTTT. Translation gives CASSYRRVGGSAEAFF.

This rearrangement joins TRBV29-1 to TRBJ1-5, with 8 positions matching TRBD1. Germline CDR1 is SQVTM and CDR2 is ANQGSEA. The CDR3 length is 14 residues. Germline trimming cut 5 bases from V and 0 bases from J; bases unmatched to any gene: 3. CDR3 DNA sequence: TGCAGCGTTTGGACAGGGATTAGCAATCAGCCCCAGCATTTT. Amino acids: CSVWTGISNQPQHF.

The chain links TRBV9 to TRBJ1-1; 8 nucleotides line up with TRBD1. The CDR3 is 14 residues long. Germline trimming cut 4 bases from V and 4 bases from J; bases unmatched to any gene: 6. Looked up from germline, CDR1 is SGDLS and CDR2 is YYNGEE. CDR3 residues: CASSPITGGTEAFF. In nucleotides, the CDR3 is TGTGCCAGCAGCCCCATAACAGGGGGCACTGAAGCTTTCTTT.

This clonotype has only one observation. This chain connects TRBV28 to TRBJ2-3; either TRBD1 or TRBD2 may fit D (6 bases each). Per germline, CDR1 MDHEN and CDR2 SYDVKM. The CDR3 is made up of 16 amino acids. Trimming took off 7 bases at V and 0 bases at J, with 17 bases between the two ends. CDR3 region: CASNPLGGPSTDTQYF. CDR3 bases: TGTGCCAGCAATCCCCTAGGGGGGCCTAGCACAGATACGCAGTATTTT.

The rearrangement uses TRBV4-3 and TRBJ1-2, with 9 bases that match TRBD1. The junction had 7 bases not matched to a gene; V was cut back by 0 bases and J by 5 bases. CDR3 length: 16 residues. Germline V lookup: CDR1 LGHNA, CDR2 YSLEER. In DNA, the CDR3 is TGCGCCAGCAGCCAAGATCTTGGACAGGGGTGGTATGGCTACACCTTC. Its translation is CASSQDLGQGWYGYTF.

This chain joins TRBV3-1 and TRBJ2-1; D remains ambiguous. Germline V CDR1 and CDR2: LGHDT, YNNKEL (reference sequence). V lost 5 bases and J lost 5, with 10 bases in between. This CDR3 contains 13 residues. In nucleotides, the CDR3 is TGTGCCAGCAGCAGGAAGGCCAACAATGAGCAGTTCTTC. Its translation: CASSRKANNEQFF.

V usage is TRBV6-1 and J usage is TRBJ2-1; 7 bases are shared with TRBD1. Germline V CDR1 and CDR2: MNHNS, SASEGT. V lost 6 bases, J lost 7 bases, and 6 bases stayed unmatched. The CDR3 is 13 amino acids. CDR3 sequence: CASRAFRGNEQFF. The CDR3, as DNA: TGTGCCAGCAGGGCCTTCAGGGGGAATGAGCAGTTCTTC.

V usage is TRBV4-2 and J usage is TRBJ2-5; D gene uncertain. This CDR3 region has 16 residues. In germline, CDR1 is LGHNA, CDR2 YNFKEQ. The germline V and J ends were trimmed by 1 base and 0 bases, with 12 bases remaining between them. Here the CDR3 reads CASSQANSRYQETQYF. In nucleotides, the CDR3 is TGTGCCAGCAGCCAAGCGAACTCGAGGTACCAAGAGACCCAGTACTTC.

This chain links TRBV3-1 with TRBJ2-1; D might be TRBD2 (5 bases). CDR3 length equals 17 residues. Trimming took 3 bases from V and 4 from J, leaving 19 bases between them. Germline V CDR1 and CDR2: LGHDT, YNNKEL (reference sequence). The chain's CDR3 is CASSQAQDDYLYNEQFF. The CDR3 nucleotides read TGTGCCAGCAGCCAGGCCCAGGACGACTACCTATACAATGAGCAGTTCTTC.